Listed below are T cell receptor beta chains from one sample, sequenced in a study of cytotoxic CD8 clonotypes in ibrutinib-treated CLL. TCRdb keeps only in-frame clones here, not all; method: immunoSEQ multiplex PCR. Counted here are roughly 30,000 clones, 75% to 80% occurring once; the ten biggest clones make up roughly 50%. The specimen was PBMCs, collected after 36 months of ibrutinib treatment. The receptor source for this set is a human donor with chronic lymphocytic leukemia. CDR3s include the opening cysteine and the closing phenylalanine or tryptophan. D genes are given only for firm matches. Not every row has a clone size; where given, it reads once, few, many or a size class.

d_gene: .
abundance: .
j_gene: TRBJ1-1
len: 14
v_gene: TRBV6-6
CDR3aa: CASSYSRRLDEAFF
CDR3nt: TGTGCCAGCAGTTACTCGAGACGGCTTGATGAAGCTTTCTTT

d_gene: .
abundance: large
j_gene: TRBJ1-1
len: 14
v_gene: TRBV10-3
CDR3aa: CAISAQGSGTEAFF
CDR3nt: TGTGCCATCAGCGCTCAGGGGTCGGGGACTGAAGCTTTCTTT

d_gene: .
abundance: .
j_gene: TRBJ2-3
len: 13
v_gene: TRBV7-9
CDR3aa: CASSSVPGDTQYF
CDR3nt: TGTGCCAGCAGCTCCGTACCTGGCGATACGCAGTATTTT

d_gene: TRBD1
abundance: .
j_gene: TRBJ2-7
len: 16
v_gene: TRBV5-1
CDR3aa: CASSPAGTATTYEQYF
CDR3nt: TGCGCCAGCAGCCCGGCCGGGACAGCCACGACCTACGAGCAGTACTTC

d_gene: TRBD2
abundance: .
j_gene: TRBJ2-7
len: 15
v_gene: TRBV11-2
CDR3aa: CASSLVWAGGIEQYF
CDR3nt: TGTGCCAGCAGCTTAGTATGGGCGGGGGGGATCGAGCAGTACTTC

d_gene: .
abundance: .
j_gene: TRBJ2-7
len: 13
v_gene: TRBV11-1
CDR3aa: CASSLGRGYEQYF
CDR3nt: TGTGCCAGCTCCCTGGGAAGGGGCTACGAGCAGTACTTC

d_gene: .
abundance: .
j_gene: TRBJ1-5
len: 14
v_gene: TRBV7-8
CDR3aa: CASSLGAPNQPQHF
CDR3nt: TGTGCCAGCAGCTTAGGGGCACCCAATCAGCCCCAGCATTTT

d_gene: TRBD1
abundance: .
j_gene: TRBJ2-5
len: 14
v_gene: TRBV7-6
CDR3aa: CASSYGTAQETQYF
CDR3nt: TGTGCCAGCAGCTACGGGACAGCCCAAGAGACCCAGTACTTC

d_gene: .
abundance: once
j_gene: TRBJ2-7
len: 14
v_gene: TRBV7-9
CDR3aa: CASSLNAGDYEQYF
CDR3nt: TGTGCCAGCAGCTTAAACGCAGGGGACTACGAGCAGTACTTC

d_gene: .
abundance: .
j_gene: TRBJ1-3
len: 15
v_gene: TRBV18
CDR3aa: CASSPPGLSGNTIYF
CDR3nt: TGTGCCAGCTCACCACCGGGACTCTCTGGAAACACCATATATTTT

d_gene: TRBD1
abundance: .
j_gene: TRBJ2-5
len: 17
v_gene: TRBV18
CDR3aa: CASSAGTGVNFGETQYF
CDR3nt: TGTGCCAGCTCCGCCGGGACAGGGGTAAATTTTGGAGAGACCCAGTACTTC

d_gene: TRBD1
abundance: .
j_gene: TRBJ1-2
len: 15
v_gene: TRBV11-2
CDR3aa: CASSQGARANYGYTF
CDR3nt: TGCGCCAGCAGCCAGGGGGCGCGGGCTAACTATGGCTACACCTTC

d_gene: .
abundance: .
j_gene: TRBJ2-3
len: 14
v_gene: TRBV9
CDR3aa: CASTSPFETNTQYF
CDR3nt: TGTGCCAGCACGTCGCCCTTTGAAACGAATACGCAGTATTTT

d_gene: .
abundance: few
j_gene: TRBJ2-7
len: 13
v_gene: TRBV5-6
CDR3aa: CASSHSVPYEQYF
CDR3nt: TGTGCCAGCAGCCACAGTGTCCCGTACGAGCAGTACTTC

d_gene: .
abundance: .
j_gene: TRBJ2-5
len: 14
v_gene: TRBV11-2
CDR3aa: CASSSRQFDETQYF
CDR3nt: TGTGCCAGCAGCTCTAGACAGTTCGATGAGACCCAGTACTTC

d_gene: .
abundance: .
j_gene: TRBJ1-1
len: 13
v_gene: TRBV29-1
CDR3aa: CSVDRGSGTEAFF
CDR3nt: TGCAGCGTTGACCGGGGTTCCGGCACTGAAGCTTTCTTT

d_gene: .
abundance: .
j_gene: TRBJ2-7
len: 14
v_gene: TRBV7-6
CDR3aa: CASSLSQSSYEQYF
CDR3nt: TGTGCCAGCAGCTTAAGCCAGAGCTCCTACGAGCAGTACTTC

d_gene: TRBD1
abundance: .
j_gene: TRBJ2-2
len: 18
v_gene: TRBV4-1
CDR3aa: CASSQRPPGTGNTGELFF
CDR3nt: TGCGCCAGCAGCCAACGCCCACCCGGGACAGGGAACACCGGGGAGCTGTTTTTT

d_gene: .
abundance: .
j_gene: TRBJ2-7
len: 13
v_gene: TRBV11-1
CDR3aa: CASSLRRSYEQYF
CDR3nt: TGTGCCAGCAGCTTACGGAGGTCCTACGAGCAGTACTTC

d_gene: .
abundance: few
j_gene: TRBJ1-3
len: 13
v_gene: TRBV7-3
CDR3aa: CASSLGSGNTIYF
CDR3nt: TGTGCCAGCAGCTTAGGATCTGGAAACACCATATATTTT

d_gene: .
abundance: .
j_gene: TRBJ2-3
len: 18
v_gene: TRBV19
CDR3aa: CASSIARGAGASTDTQYF
CDR3nt: TGTGCCAGTAGTATAGCGAGGGGGGCAGGGGCCAGCACAGATACGCAGTATTTT

d_gene: .
abundance: .
j_gene: TRBJ1-1
len: 12
v_gene: TRBV7-9
CDR3aa: CASSTGLPEAFF
CDR3nt: TGTGCCAGCAGCACAGGGTTACCTGAAGCTTTCTTT

d_gene: .
abundance: .
j_gene: TRBJ2-1
len: 16
v_gene: TRBV12-1
CDR3aa: CASSLTSGGILNEQFF
CDR3nt: TGTGCCAGCAGCTTGACTAGCGGGGGGATTTTGAATGAGCAGTTCTTC

d_gene: .
abundance: .
j_gene: TRBJ2-7
len: 13
v_gene: TRBV7-9
CDR3aa: CASSPGERGEQYF
CDR3nt: TGTGCCAGCAGCCCGGGTGAGAGGGGCGAGCAGTACTTC

d_gene: TRBD1
abundance: few
j_gene: TRBJ1-6
len: 15
v_gene: TRBV4-1
CDR3aa: CASRGDRGSNSPLHF
CDR3nt: TGCGCCAGCAGGGGGGACAGGGGAAGTAATTCACCCCTCCACTTT

d_gene: .
abundance: .
j_gene: TRBJ2-4
len: 16
v_gene: TRBV19
CDR3aa: CASSIGGGAAKNIQYF
CDR3nt: TGTGCCAGTAGTATAGGAGGGGGGGCAGCCAAAAACATTCAGTACTTC

d_gene: .
abundance: .
j_gene: TRBJ2-3
len: 13
v_gene: TRBV18
CDR3aa: CASSRGSTDTQYF
CDR3nt: TGTGCCAGCTCAAGAGGGAGCACAGATACGCAGTATTTT

d_gene: TRBD2
abundance: few
j_gene: TRBJ2-3
len: 16
v_gene: TRBV7-3
CDR3aa: CASSLSSAGVTDTQYF
CDR3nt: TGTGCCAGCAGCTTAAGTAGTGCGGGGGTGACAGATACGCAGTATTTT

d_gene: .
abundance: .
j_gene: TRBJ1-6
len: 15
v_gene: TRBV4-1
CDR3aa: CASSQDAGSNSPLHF
CDR3nt: TGCGCCAGCAGCCAAGATGCAGGTTCTAATTCACCCCTCCACTTT